The clone carrying this T cell receptor (beta chain) was seen a few times. The V end was cut by 2 bases, the J end by 3 bases, with 8 bases between. This CDR3 region has 13 residues. The sample originates from a study of T-cell memory formation after mild COVID-19. TCRdb re-analysed the 5' RACE reads in MiXCR, keeping a single row per CDR3 protein. The sample records 110,000 or so distinct CDR3 sequences, about a fifth being singletons. The source of this sequence is a man between 18 and 35 years old who had mild COVID-19 (a few samples of this study predate the infection). Cell type and time point are not known. Material for sequencing was PBMCs or a T cell subset sorted from them (not recorded which). J is TRBJ2-7 and V is TRBV12-3 or TRBV12-4, with unresolved D. For the CDR3, the DNA is TGTGCCAGCAGTTTAATAAATCACTACGAGCAGTACTTC. It is translated as CASSLINHYEQYF.